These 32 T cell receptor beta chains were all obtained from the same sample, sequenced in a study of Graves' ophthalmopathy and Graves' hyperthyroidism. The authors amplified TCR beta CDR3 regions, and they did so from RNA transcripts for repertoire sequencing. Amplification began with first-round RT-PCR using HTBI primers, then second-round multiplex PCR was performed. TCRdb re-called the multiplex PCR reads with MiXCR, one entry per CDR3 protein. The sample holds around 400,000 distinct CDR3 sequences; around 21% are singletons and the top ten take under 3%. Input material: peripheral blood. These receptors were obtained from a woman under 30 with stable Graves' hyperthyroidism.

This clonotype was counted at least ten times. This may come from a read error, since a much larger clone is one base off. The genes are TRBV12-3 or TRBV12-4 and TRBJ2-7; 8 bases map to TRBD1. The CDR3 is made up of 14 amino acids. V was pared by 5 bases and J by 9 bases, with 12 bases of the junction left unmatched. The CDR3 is CASSPGTGYSGQYF. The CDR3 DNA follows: TGTGCCAGCAGTCCAGGGACAGGATACTCCGGGCAGTACTTC.

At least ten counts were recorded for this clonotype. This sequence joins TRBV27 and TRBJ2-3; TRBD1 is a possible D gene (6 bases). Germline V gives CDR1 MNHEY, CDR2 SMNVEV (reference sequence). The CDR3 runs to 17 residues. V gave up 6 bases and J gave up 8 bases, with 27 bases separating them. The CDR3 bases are TGTGCCAGCAGCCTTTGGGTTGAGGGGGAGCTTCCCGCTACGCAGTATTTT. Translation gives CASSLWVEGELPATQYF.

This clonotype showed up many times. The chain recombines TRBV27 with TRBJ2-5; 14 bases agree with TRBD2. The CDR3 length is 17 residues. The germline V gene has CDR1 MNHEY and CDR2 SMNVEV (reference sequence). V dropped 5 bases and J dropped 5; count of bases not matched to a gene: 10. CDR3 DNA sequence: TGTGCCAGCAGTCGGAAGACTAGCGGGAGGGCCGTCGAGACCCAGTACTTC. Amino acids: CASSRKTSGRAVETQYF.

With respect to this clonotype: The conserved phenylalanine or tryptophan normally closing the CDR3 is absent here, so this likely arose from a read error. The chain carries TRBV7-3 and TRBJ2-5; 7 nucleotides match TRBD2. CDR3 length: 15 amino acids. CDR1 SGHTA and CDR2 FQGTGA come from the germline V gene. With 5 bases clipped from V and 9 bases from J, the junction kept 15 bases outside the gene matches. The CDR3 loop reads CASSARGSRTESQYY. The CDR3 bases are TGTGCCAGCAGCGCCCGCGGGAGTAGGACGGAGTCCCAGTACTAC.

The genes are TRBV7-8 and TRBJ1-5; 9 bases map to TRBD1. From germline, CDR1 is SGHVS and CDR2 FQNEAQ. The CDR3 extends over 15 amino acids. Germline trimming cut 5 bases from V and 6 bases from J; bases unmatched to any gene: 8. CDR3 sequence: CASSGTGGVGQPQHF. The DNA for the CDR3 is TGTGCCAGCAGCGGAACAGGGGGCGTGGGTCAGCCCCAGCATTTT.

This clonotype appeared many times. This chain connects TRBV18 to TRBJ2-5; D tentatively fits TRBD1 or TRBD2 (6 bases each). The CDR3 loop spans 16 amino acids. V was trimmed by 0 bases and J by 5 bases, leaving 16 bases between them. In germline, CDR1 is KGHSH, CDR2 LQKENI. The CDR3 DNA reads TGTGCCAGCTCACCACCCGGAGGGGGGCTGGGGGAGACCCAGTACTTC. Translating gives CASSPPGGGLGETQYF.

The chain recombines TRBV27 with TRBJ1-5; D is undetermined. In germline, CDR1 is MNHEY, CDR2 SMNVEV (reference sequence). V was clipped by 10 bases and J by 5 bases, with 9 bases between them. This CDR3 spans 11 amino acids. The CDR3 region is CAIGAYQPQHF. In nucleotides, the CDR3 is TGTGCCATCGGAGCCTATCAGCCCCAGCATTTT.

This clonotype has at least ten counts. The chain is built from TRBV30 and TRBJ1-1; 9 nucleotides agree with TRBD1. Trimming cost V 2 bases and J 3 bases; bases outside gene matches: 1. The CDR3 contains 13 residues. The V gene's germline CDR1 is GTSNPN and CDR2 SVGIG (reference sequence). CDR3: CAWSRDRDTEAFF. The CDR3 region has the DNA TGTGCCTGGAGTCGGGACAGGGACACTGAAGCTTTCTTT.

As DNA, the CDR3 is TGTGCCAGCAGTTTAGATCTACAGGGGGCGTCGGGCTACACCTTC. This gives the protein CASSLDLQGASGYTF. The chain carries TRBV12-3 or TRBV12-4 and TRBJ1-2; TRBD1 agrees at 9 bases. The CDR3 runs to 15 residues. V lost 1 base to trimming and J lost 8 bases; unmatched junction nucleotides: 8.

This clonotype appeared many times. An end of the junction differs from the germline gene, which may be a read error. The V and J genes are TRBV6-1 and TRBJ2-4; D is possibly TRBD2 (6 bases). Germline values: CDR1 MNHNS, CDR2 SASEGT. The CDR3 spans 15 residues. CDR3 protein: CQPRWGEWFKNIQYF. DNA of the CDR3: TGCCAGCCGAGATGGGGGGAATGGTTCAAAAACATTCAGTACTTC.

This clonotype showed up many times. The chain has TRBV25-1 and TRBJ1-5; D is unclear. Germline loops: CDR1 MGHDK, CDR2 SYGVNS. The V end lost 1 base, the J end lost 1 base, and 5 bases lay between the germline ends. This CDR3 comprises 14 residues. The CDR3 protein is CASSESDSNQPQHF. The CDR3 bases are TGTGCCAGCAGTGAATCCGACAGCAATCAGCCCCAGCATTTT.

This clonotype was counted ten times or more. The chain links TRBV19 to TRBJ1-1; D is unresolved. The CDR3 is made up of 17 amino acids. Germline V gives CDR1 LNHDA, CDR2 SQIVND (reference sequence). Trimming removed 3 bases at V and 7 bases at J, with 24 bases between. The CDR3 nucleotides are TGTGCCAGTAGTATCGGTCTTCTACGCAGGACCGTCGTTGAAGCTTTCTTT. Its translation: CASSIGLLRRTVVEAFF.

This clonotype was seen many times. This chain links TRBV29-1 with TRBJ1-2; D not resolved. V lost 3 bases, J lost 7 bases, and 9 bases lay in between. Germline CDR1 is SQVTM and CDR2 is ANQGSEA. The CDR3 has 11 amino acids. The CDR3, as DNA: TGCAGCGTTGAGCGGGGAGGTGGCTACACCTTC. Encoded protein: CSVERGGGYTF.

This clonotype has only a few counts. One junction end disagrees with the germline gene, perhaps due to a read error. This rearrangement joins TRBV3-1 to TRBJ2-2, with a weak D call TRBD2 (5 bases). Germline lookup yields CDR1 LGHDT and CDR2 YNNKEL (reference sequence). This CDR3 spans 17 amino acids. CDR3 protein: CASSQVGGRSNTGELLF. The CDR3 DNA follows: TGTGCCAGCAGCCAAGTGGGTGGGCGGTCGAACACCGGGGAGCTGTTGTTT.

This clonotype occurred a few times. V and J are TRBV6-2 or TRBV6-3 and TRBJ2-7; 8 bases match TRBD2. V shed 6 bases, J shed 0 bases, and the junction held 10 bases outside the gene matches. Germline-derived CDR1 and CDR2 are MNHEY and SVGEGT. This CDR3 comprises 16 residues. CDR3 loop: CASSLRTSGPSYEQYF. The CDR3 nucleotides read TGTGCCAGCAGCCTGCGAACTAGCGGACCCTCCTACGAGCAGTACTTC.

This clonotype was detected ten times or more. CDR3 in DNA: TGTGCCAGTAGTAAGAGGGGTTATTATGGCTACACCTTC. This sequence encodes CASSKRGYYGYTF. V gene TRBV19 combines with J gene TRBJ1-2, with a weak D call TRBD1 (5 bases). Per germline, CDR1 LNHDA and CDR2 SQIVND (reference sequence). This CDR3 region has 13 residues. V dropped 4 bases and J dropped 5 bases, with 11 bases sitting between them.

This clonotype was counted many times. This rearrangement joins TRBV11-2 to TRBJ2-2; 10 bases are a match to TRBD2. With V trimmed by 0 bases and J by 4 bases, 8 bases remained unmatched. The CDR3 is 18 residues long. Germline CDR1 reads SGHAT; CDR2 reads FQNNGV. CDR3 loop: CASSLDFVAGGGTGELFF. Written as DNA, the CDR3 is TGTGCCAGCAGCTTAGATTTCGTAGCGGGAGGTGGCACCGGGGAGCTGTTTTTT.

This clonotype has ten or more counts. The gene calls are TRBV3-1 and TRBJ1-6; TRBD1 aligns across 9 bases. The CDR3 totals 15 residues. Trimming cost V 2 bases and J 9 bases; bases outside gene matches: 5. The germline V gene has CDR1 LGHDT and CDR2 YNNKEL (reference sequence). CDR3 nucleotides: TGTGCCAGCAGCCAACAGACAGGGGGAACTTCACCCCTCCACTTT. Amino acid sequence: CASSQQTGGTSPLHF.

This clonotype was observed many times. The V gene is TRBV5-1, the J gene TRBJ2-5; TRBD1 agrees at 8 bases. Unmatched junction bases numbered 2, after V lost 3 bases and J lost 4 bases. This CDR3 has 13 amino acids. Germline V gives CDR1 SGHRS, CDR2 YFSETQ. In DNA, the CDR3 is TGCGCCAGCAGCTGGACAGGGTCAGAGACCCAGTACTTC. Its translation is CASSWTGSETQYF.

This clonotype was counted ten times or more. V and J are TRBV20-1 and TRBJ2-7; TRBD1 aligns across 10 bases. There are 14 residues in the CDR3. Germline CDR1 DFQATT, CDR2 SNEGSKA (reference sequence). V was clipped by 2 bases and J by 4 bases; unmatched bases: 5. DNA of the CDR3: TGCAGTGCTAGACTTAAGGGACAGGGGTACGAGCAGTACTTC. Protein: CSARLKGQGYEQYF.

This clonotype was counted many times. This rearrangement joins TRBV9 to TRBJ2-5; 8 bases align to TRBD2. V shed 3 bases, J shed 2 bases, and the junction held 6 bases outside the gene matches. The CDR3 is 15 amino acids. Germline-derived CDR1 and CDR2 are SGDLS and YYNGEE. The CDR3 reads CASSASGSRQETQYF. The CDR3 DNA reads TGTGCCAGCAGCGCGAGCGGGAGCAGGCAAGAGACCCAGTACTTC.

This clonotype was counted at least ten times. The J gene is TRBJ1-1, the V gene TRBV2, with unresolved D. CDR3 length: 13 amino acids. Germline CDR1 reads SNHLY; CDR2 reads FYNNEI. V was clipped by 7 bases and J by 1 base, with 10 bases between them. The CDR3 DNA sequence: TGTGCCAGCACCCAAGGGCAGAACACTGAAGCTTTCTTT. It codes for CASTQGQNTEAFF.

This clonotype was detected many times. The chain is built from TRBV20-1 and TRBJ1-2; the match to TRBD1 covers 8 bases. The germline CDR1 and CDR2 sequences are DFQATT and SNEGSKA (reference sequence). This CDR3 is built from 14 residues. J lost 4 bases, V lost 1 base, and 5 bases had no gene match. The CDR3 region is CSARALDRVYGYTF. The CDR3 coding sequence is TGCAGTGCTAGAGCACTGGACAGGGTCTATGGCTACACCTTC.

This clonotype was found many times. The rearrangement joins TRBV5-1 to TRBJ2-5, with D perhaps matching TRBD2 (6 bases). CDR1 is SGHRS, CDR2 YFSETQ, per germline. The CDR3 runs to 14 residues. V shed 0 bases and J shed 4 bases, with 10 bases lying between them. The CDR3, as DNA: TGCGCCAGCAGCTTGGAGACGGGAGTAGAGACCCAGTACTTC. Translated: CASSLETGVETQYF.

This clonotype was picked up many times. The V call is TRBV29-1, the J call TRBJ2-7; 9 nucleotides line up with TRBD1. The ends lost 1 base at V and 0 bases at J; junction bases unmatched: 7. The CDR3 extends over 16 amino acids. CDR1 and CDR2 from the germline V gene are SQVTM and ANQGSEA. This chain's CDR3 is CSVEGPGQGSSYEQYF. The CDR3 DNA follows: TGCAGCGTTGAAGGTCCGGGACAGGGAAGCTCCTACGAGCAGTACTTC.

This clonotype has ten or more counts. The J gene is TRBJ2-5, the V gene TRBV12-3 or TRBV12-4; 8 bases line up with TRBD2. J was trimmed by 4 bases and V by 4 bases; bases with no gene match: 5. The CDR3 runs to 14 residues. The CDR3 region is CASSSSGLGETQYF. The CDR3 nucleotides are TGTGCCAGCAGTTCTAGCGGGTTGGGAGAGACCCAGTACTTC.

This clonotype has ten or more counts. For the CDR3, the DNA is TGCAGCGTCACGACAGGAAGGACCGGGGAGCTGTTTTTT. Translation: CSVTTGRTGELFF. The J gene is TRBJ2-2, the V gene TRBV29-1, with a tentative D call TRBD1 (6 bases). Between the trimmed V and J ends, which lost 6 bases and 5 bases, there was a span of 13 bases. The CDR3 loop spans 13 amino acids. Germline CDR1 SQVTM, CDR2 ANQGSEA.

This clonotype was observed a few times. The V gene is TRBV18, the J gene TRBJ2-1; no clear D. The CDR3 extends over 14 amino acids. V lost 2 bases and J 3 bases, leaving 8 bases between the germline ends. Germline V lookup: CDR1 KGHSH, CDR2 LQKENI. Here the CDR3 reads CASSPYPDYNEQFF. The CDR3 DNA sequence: TGTGCCAGCTCACCATATCCGGACTACAATGAGCAGTTCTTC.

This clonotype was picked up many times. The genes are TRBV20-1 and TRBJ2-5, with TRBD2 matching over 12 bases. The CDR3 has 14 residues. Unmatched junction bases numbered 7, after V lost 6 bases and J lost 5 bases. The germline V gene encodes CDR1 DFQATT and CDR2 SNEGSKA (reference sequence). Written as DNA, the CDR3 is TGCAGTGCGCAGACTAGCGGGAGCTGGGAGACCCAGTACTTC. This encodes CSAQTSGSWETQYF.

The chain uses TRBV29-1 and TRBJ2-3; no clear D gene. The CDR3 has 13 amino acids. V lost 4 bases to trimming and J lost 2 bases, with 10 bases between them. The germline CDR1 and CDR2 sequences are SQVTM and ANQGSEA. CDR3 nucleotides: TGCAGCGTTGGTAGCCGATACACAGATACGCAGTATTTT. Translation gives CSVGSRYTDTQYF.

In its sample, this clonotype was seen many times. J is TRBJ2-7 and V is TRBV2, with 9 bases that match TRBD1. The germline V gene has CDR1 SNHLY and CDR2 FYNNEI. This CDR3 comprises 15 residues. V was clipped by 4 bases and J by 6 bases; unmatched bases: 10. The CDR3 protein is CASSAFGTGIGEQYF. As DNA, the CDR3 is TGTGCCAGCAGTGCCTTTGGGACAGGGATTGGCGAGCAGTACTTC.

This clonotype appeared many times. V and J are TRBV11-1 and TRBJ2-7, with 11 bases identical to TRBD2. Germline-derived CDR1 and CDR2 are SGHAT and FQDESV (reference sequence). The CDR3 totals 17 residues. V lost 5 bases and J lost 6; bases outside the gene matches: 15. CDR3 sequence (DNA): TGTGCCAGCAGCATAGGACTAGCGGGCACTTGGGGAGCCGAGCAGTACTTC. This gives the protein CASSIGLAGTWGAEQYF.